This T cell receptor (beta chain) comes out of a study of radiotherapy plus CTLA-4 blockade in lung cancer. The study's findings and limits: Early blood T cell clone dynamics reportedly forecast response best, with interferon-beta. Clones of tumor-derived TCRs expanded in blood after radiotherapy plus ipilimumab.

With ipilimumab providing CTLA-4 blockade, focal radiation was administered to patients who had chemo-refractory metastatic non-small-cell lung cancer. Generated by immunoSEQ multiplex PCR, the TCRdb table keeps only in-frame clones and is missing some. This table has 40,000 to 45,000 clones, about 77% appearing once. The CDR3 contains 15 residues. Details on this clone: Its antigen is still unknown.

This TCR was sampled from a human donor with non-small cell lung cancer who had stable disease on radiotherapy plus ipilimumab. This chain joins TRBV12-2 and TRBJ2-5; the D call in the table, TRBD2, was not verified against the DNA. TRBV12-2 is a pseudogene locus. The specimen comprised peripheral blood, sampled from a patient treated with radiotherapy plus ipilimumab. Here the CDR3 DNA reads TGTGCAAGTCGAGGAGGGGTGAGGGACCAAGAGACCCAGTACTTC. The encoded protein is CASRGGVRDQETQYF.